The present TCR beta chain was sequenced within a study of blood T cell repertoires in COVID-19. Study-wide background: Sources were T cells, B-cell-depleted T cells, or PBMCs; the material itself was cDNA or gDNA.

Germline CDR1 SGHRS, CDR2 YFSETQ. The CDR3 sequence is 19 residues long. V lost 0 bases and J lost 7; bases outside the gene matches: 21. Original processing notes: Reference gene primer amplification gave estimated nucleated cell counts. Assay: immunoSEQ multiplex PCR; the TCRdb copy retains only in-frame clones and omits some. V, J and clone size were drawn from that table, and D and trimming were deduced from the DNA. Of around 210,000 clones listed, 70% to 90% are singletons. The TCR comes from a woman aged 70-85 years with acute or convalescent COVID-19. The genes are TRBV5-1 and TRBJ2-7, with TRBD1 matching over 8 bases. Input material: peripheral blood. CDR3 in amino acids: CASSLEGASWRTGPNEQYF. The CDR3 DNA reads as TGCGCCAGCAGCTTGGAAGGAGCCTCCTGGAGGACAGGGCCTAATGAGCAGTACTTC.